A single sample is the source of the 2 T cell receptor beta chains below, sequenced in a study of blood T cell repertoires in COVID-19. Here immunoSEQ multiplex PCR was the method, and the copy in TCRdb shows in-frame clones only, minus some. The profile shows 380,000 or so clones, 86% of them singletons. The specimen sequenced was peripheral blood. These receptors all stem from a woman between 55 and 75 years old with COVID-19, enrolled during active disease.

The V gene is TRBV14, the J gene TRBJ1-1, with unresolved D. CDR1 and CDR2 (germline): SGHDN, FVKESK. V dropped 1 base and J dropped 4 bases, with 7 bases sitting between them. The CDR3 has 13 residues. The CDR3 DNA sequence: TGTGCCAGCAGCCAAGTTCCGGGCACTGAAGCTTTCTTT. Its translation is CASSQVPGTEAFF.

This clone was seen more than once but under ten times. V gene TRBV7-2 combines with J gene TRBJ2-2, with D tentatively TRBD2 (7 bases). Germline CDR1 and CDR2: SGHTA and FQGNSA. The CDR3 sequence is 15 residues long. V was cut by 0 bases and J by 4 bases, with 9 bases left in between. In nucleotides, the CDR3 is TGTGCCAGCAGCTTAGCCGCGGGGGCCACCGGGGAGCTGTTTTTT. It codes for CASSLAAGATGELFF.